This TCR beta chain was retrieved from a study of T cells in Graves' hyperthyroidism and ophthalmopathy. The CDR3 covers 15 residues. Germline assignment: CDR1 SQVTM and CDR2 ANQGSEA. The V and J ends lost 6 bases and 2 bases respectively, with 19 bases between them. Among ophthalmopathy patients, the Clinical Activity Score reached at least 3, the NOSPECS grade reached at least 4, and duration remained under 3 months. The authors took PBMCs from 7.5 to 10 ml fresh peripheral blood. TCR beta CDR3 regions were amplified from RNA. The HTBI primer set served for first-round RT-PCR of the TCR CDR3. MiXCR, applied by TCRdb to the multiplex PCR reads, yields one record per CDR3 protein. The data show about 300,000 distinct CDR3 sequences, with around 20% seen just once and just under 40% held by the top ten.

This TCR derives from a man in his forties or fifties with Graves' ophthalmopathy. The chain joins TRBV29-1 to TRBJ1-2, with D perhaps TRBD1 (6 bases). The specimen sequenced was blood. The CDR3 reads CSVVKEVQGNYGYTF. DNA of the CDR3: TGCAGCGTGGTGAAAGAAGTACAGGGAAACTATGGCTACACCTTC.